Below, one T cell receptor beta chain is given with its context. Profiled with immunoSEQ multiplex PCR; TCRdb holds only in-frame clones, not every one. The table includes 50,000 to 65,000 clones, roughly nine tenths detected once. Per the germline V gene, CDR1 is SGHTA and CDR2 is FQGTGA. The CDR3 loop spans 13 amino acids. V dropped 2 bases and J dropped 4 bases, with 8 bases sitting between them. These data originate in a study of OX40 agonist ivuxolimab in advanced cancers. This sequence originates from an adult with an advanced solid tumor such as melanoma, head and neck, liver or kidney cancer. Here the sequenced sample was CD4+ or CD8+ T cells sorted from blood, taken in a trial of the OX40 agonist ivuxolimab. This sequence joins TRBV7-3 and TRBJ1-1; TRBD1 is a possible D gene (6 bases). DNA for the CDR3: TGTGCCAGCAGCTTAGGAGGGGGCACTGAAGCTTTCTTT. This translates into CASSLGGGTEAFF.